This TCR beta chain was recovered during a study of cytomegalovirus exposure and HLA in healthy donors (dated by TCRdb to the late 2010s). With regard to the full study: In an earlier analysis of 450 to 750 of the donors, roughly 300 Gb of sequence data and some 100 million unique TCR beta sequences from about 179 million T cells were reported. A later genetic analysis took genome-wide SNP genotypes for about 55% of the roughly 670 donors and used that subset as a discovery cohort. A separate validation cohort of roughly 130 different subjects was used in addition to the roughly 720-subject first cohort. To study patterns of TCR occurrence, a later analysis re-analyzed previously published TCR beta repertoires from 666 donors and added high-resolution HLA genotyping. Of the approximately 400 genotyped donors, 80% to 90% were placed in the genetic ancestry cluster associated with self-reported Caucasian donors. Because of strong linkage in the cohort, four to six DR-DQ haplotypes were treated as single units for association and clustering. Typing coverage varied by locus: roughly 629-630 donors for A, B, C, DRB1 and DQB1; approximately 560 for DQA1; more than 600 for DPA1; some 470 for DPB1. Among 398 genotyped donors of the cohort, an average of about 240,000 unique TCR beta nucleotide sequences were sequenced per donor, about a sixth of them non-productive. Every discovery cohort repertoire had been produced on one sequencing platform. The study aimed to test whether cataloging public T cell receptors could reveal signatures of past pathogen exposure. Donor age, sex, ethnicity and CMV serostatus were collected together with the repertoire data. The study used immunosequencing to profile the T cell repertoires of 666 subjects and linked those repertoires to cytomegalovirus serostatus. The later analysis used no new phenotypic data to find candidate immune exposures, relying instead on TCR beta sequences and their occurrence across donors. Both class I and class II loci were covered by HLA typing, at four-digit resolution. To predict cytomegalovirus infection status, the study brought together high-throughput TCR immunosequencing, statistical association of individual TCRs with disease status, and machine learning. Roughly 300 gigabases of sequencing data and 75 million to 85 million unique TCR sequences made up an early release that covered 500 to 650 HLA-typed donors. An earlier analysis of fewer than 700 of the donors applied high-throughput TCR beta sequencing to assess whether each TCR beta V gene segment acted as functional or pseudogenic.

Study-wide conclusions, independent of this receptor: A later analysis associated about 18,000 TCR beta sequences with specific HLA alleles at a false discovery rate of 0.05. HLA typing was unavailable for some donors at each locus, so association tests used only the typed subset. The study gave a list of roughly 150 TCR beta chains associated with cytomegalovirus. Broadly in line with IMGT annotations, most TCR beta V segments showed up in productive rearrangements about 90% or about 30% of the time in an earlier analysis of approximately 640 of the donors. The presence/absence analyses assumed that sequencing depth was roughly uniform across donors, and that assumption may not be true. V-gene and J-gene trimming of TCR beta chains was associated with a missense DCLRE1C variant in a later genetic analysis, and the association was replicated in an independent cohort. The cohort was sequenced for TCR beta chains only, and without alpha or paired-chain data the features that could be detected were limited. Three of the identified cytomegalovirus-associated TCR beta chains were confirmed in vitro to be specific for cytomegalovirus antigens. A later analysis found that TCR association rates varied across HLA loci, with DRB1 alleles showing the most associated TCRs and HLA-C alleles the fewest. Some IMGT-functional V segments, including TRBV6-2 and TRBV6-3, could not be distinguished by the 87-base-pair reads and were therefore excluded. According to a later analysis, parvovirus B19, influenza, CMV and Epstein-Barr virus appeared linked to several top co-occurrence clusters. The authors suggested that the approach could potentially be generalized to other disease states and immunological phenotypes. When HLA alleles, especially DR and DQ, strongly co-occurred, attributing TCR associations to individual alleles was difficult. CMV serostatus was the only immune exposure information available for the cohort. The earlier analysis of a few hundred of the donors excluded roughly 16 rarely observed V segments, including chromosome 9 orphons, because counts were too low. The sequencing pipeline was judged likely to have produced a cluster of highly shared sequence variants as a technical artifact. A later analysis found that most CMV-associated TCR beta chains appeared HLA-restricted, with HLA associations seemingly driven largely by CMV exposure. While some public TCRs were present in many individuals, most TCR sequences turned up only very rarely across donors. A later analysis found that HLA-associated TCR beta chains were more clonally expanded and had lower generation probabilities than equally common non-associated chains. In both the original and validation cohorts, the classifier was reported to diagnose cytomegalovirus status with high specificity and sensitivity. A further reported finding was that TCR beta sequences accurately predicted the HLA-A and HLA-B alleles for most subjects in the first cohort. Linkage disequilibrium might explain the correlated functional status among segregating V segments, but an unknown experimental factor could not be excluded. In a later genetic analysis, fewer N-insertions in productive TCRs were reported among donors in an Asian-associated ancestry cluster than the approximately 710-donor mean.

The method behind the library was the immunoSEQ multiplex PCR assay. The multiplex PCR relied on a mix of 60 forward primers for TCR Vbeta segments and 13 reverse primers for TCR Jbeta segments. The CDR3 region of rearranged TCR beta genes was amplified from genomic DNA by a multiplex PCR assay. The Illumina HiSeq System was used to sequence the amplified TCR beta libraries as 87-base-pair reads. The paper's processing steps were these. In a later analysis, roughly 80 million unique TCR beta chains were counted across the approximately 620 repertoires, and roughly 9.9 million of these chains were shared by at least two donors. A nearest-neighbor algorithm error-corrected the raw reads and collapsed the reads into unique sequences, merging closely related sequences to remove PCR and sequencing errors. To assign V, D and J gene segments, CDR3 sequences were aligned to IMGT reference sequences. For a sequence to be retained, a match of at least six nucleotides to both a V gene segment and a J gene segment was required. A rearrangement counted as productive if the CDR3 had no stop codons and remained in frame with V and J, and every other rearrangement counted as non-productive. CDR3 was defined by IMGT convention, running from the second conserved V-encoded cysteine to the conserved J-encoded phenylalanine. In an earlier analysis of 500 to 650 of the donors, sequences lacking an unambiguous match to a single V gene segment were excluded. An earlier analysis of over 450 of the donors classified V segments as functional when productive rearrangements were above 56.7% and as segregating when the standard deviation between donors was above 5%. A statistical classification framework was built for diagnosing cytomegalovirus status from the catalog of TCR beta chain sequences. V and J gene assignment, in a later analysis, came from comparing TCR nucleotide sequences with IMGT/GENE-DB human TR gene sequences. The TCRdist pipeline was used in a later analysis to assign CDR3 sequences and most-parsimonious VDJ recombination scenarios. In a later analysis, each TCR beta chain was defined by its CDR3 amino acid sequence together with its V-gene family, and reads lacking a unique V-gene family were excluded. A later analysis removed 592 highly shared, low-generation-probability nucleotide sequences to deal with suspected cross-contamination and a sequencing artifact. In a later analysis, a clonal expansion index for each public chain was calculated from normalized within-repertoire ranks of inferred template counts. In a later analysis, generation probabilities were computed using a VDJ recombination model fitted to out-of-frame rearrangements, and the results were checked against IGoR. In a later analysis, hypergeometric tests were used to score TCR-TCR, TCR-HLA and TCR-CMV co-occurrence, with a repertoire-size bias correction applied to TCR pairs. To estimate false discovery rates, a later analysis permuted the HLA or CMV assignments 20 times. In a later analysis, co-occurring TCRs were grouped using DBSCAN, with TCRdist sequence similarity added in when clustering inside HLA-allele-positive subsets. For co-occurrence clustering, repertoires with fewer than 30,000 or more than 120,000 public chains were excluded, along with roughly 5 repertoires with anomalous nucleotide sharing. The table was pulled from immuneACCESS by TCRdb, which kept in-frame rearrangements only. Such tables lose some clones; where checked, under half of the loss comes from unresolved V genes, and the rest has no known cause. From that table come the V and J calls and clone size; the DNA was used to work out D and trimming. The table for this sample lists 40,000 or so clones. The top ten clones comprise over 7% of the sample.

A note on this clone: There is no known antigen for this receptor.

The germline V gene sets CDR1 to MNHEY and CDR2 to SVGAGI. V is cut back by 8 bases and J by 2 bases, with 6 bases in the junction unmatched. The CDR3 covers 14 residues, taking in both the cysteine and the phenylalanine. Just the 42-base CDR3 DNA is kept, in frame starting at base 1. The cohort comprised 710 or so healthy bone marrow donors. At the time of sampling, all cohort members were nominally healthy, though unrecorded immune exposures were likely present. The donor was CMV seronegative and belonged to the group of under 400 seronegative cohort members. Each donor provided a peripheral blood sample, and peripheral blood mononuclear cells were used for TCR beta sequencing. The Qiagen DNeasy Blood Extraction Kit was used to extract genomic DNA from the blood cell samples.

The receptor chain draws on TRBV6-5 and TRBJ1-5, with TRBD1 identical over 7 junction bases. The TCR comes from a male donor in good health and CMV-seronegative. Sequencing input: PBMCs. At the DNA level, the sequence is TGTGCCAGCCGACGTGGGACAGGCAATCAGCCCCAGCATTTT. This yields the protein CASRRGTGNQPQHF.